Each of the 12 T cell receptor beta chains below was sequenced from the same sample in a study of PD-L1 blockade in urothelial cancer. The time point: pretreatment peripheral blood. The assay was immunoSEQ multiplex PCR, and TCRdb's table has in-frame clones only and misses some. The sample has 56,000 or so clones, roughly 87% seen once. This specimen was PBMCs, taken around atezolizumab (anti-PD-L1) treatment. Receptors originate from a man between 65 and 85 years old with urothelial cancer.

The rearrangement joins TRBV4-1 to TRBJ2-1, with TRBD2 matching 12 bases. The CDR3 is made up of 19 amino acids. After removal of 0 bases from V and 7 bases from J, the junction contained 13 bases not matched to a gene. Germline V gene data show CDR1 as MGHRA and CDR2 as YSYEKL. DNA of the CDR3: TGCGCCAGCAGCCAAGATTCTGGGGCTAGCGGGAGGGCTGGGAATGAGCAGTTCTTC. Translating it yields CASSQDSGASGRAGNEQFF.

The chain joins TRBV19 to TRBJ1-1, with 7 nucleotides matching TRBD1. The CDR3 is 16 amino acids. The J segment lost 1 base and the V segment lost 7 bases, leaving 12 bases of the junction unmatched. CDR1 is LNHDA and CDR2 is SQIVND in the germline V gene (reference sequence). CDR3 amino acids: CASNHLLGQKNTEAFF. Here the CDR3 DNA reads TGTGCCAGTAATCACCTACTGGGACAGAAGAACACTGAAGCTTTCTTT.

V gene TRBV27 combines with J gene TRBJ1-4, with D uncertain. V was pared by 5 bases and J by 0 bases, with 10 bases between. Germline V gene data show CDR1 as MNHEY and CDR2 as SMNVEV (reference sequence). The CDR3 extends over 15 amino acids. CDR3 sequence (DNA): TGTGCCAGCAGTCTCCAGGCTGCAACTAATGAAAAACTGTTTTTT. Its translation: CASSLQAATNEKLFF. Variable domain in full (rest from reference TRBV27 and TRBJ1-4): EAQVTQNPRYLITVTGKKLTVTCSQNMNHEYMSWYRQDPGLGLRQIYYSMNVEVTDKGDVPEGYKVSRKEKRNFPLILESPSPNQTSLYFCASSLQAATNEKLFFGSGTQLSVL.

The V gene is TRBV19, the J gene TRBJ2-1; 10 bases map to TRBD2. V lost 5 bases to trimming and J lost 7 bases; unmatched junction nucleotides: 5. CDR3 length equals 14 residues. CDR1 and CDR2 (germline): LNHDA, SQIVND (reference sequence). The DNA of the CDR3 is TGTGCCAGTAGTCTCAAGCGGGAGGGGAATGAGCAGTTCTTC. It is translated as CASSLKREGNEQFF.

V gene TRBV11-2 combines with J gene TRBJ2-7; 14 positions match TRBD2. The germline V gene has CDR1 SGHAT and CDR2 FQNNGV. The CDR3 spans 17 residues. Trimming took 3 bases from V and 2 from J; bases not matched to a gene: 6. CDR3 DNA: TGTGCCAGCAGCTTGGGACTAGCGGGAGACCCCGCCTACGAGCAGTACTTC. Protein product: CASSLGLAGDPAYEQYF.

This rearrangement joins TRBV29-1 to TRBJ1-1, with 9 bases aligning to TRBD1. CDR3 size: 12 residues. The germline CDR1 and CDR2 sequences are SQVTM and ANQGSEA. The chain's CDR3 is CSFGQGTTEAFF. CDR3 bases: TGCAGTTTCGGACAGGGGACCACTGAAGCTTTCTTT. The whole variable domain, remainder taken from reference TRBV29-1 and TRBJ1-1, is SAVISQKPSRDICQRGTSLTIQCQVDSQVTMMFWYRQQPGQSLTLIATANQGSEATYESGFVIDKFPISRPNLTFSTLTVSNMSPEDSSIYLCSFGQGTTEAFFGQGTRLTVV.

This clone was found once. The chain joins TRBV28 to TRBJ2-3, with D maybe TRBD2 (6 bases). Looked up from germline, CDR1 is MDHEN and CDR2 is SYDVKM. The CDR3 loop spans 17 amino acids. V was cut by 8 bases and J by 2 bases, with 23 bases left in between. Written as DNA, the CDR3 is TGTGCCAGCCCCCCCCGGGGAGGATTAGCGGCCACAGATACGCAGTATTTT. Protein sequence: CASPPRGGLAATDTQYF. The full variable domain, with the rest looked up from reference TRBV28 and TRBJ2-3, is DVKVTQSSRYLVKRTGEKVFLECVQDMDHENMFWYRQDPGLGLRLIYFSYDVKMKEKGDIPEGYSVSREKKERFSLILESASTNQTSMYLCASPPRGGLAATDTQYFGPGTRLTVL.

This chain joins TRBV5-1 and TRBJ1-1; no firm D call. Germline V gene sequence: CDR1 SGHRS, CDR2 YFSETQ. With 4 bases removed from V and 0 bases from J, the gap between germline ends came to 19 bases. This CDR3 contains 17 residues. CDR3 region: CASSLLPGLSMNTEAFF. The DNA for the CDR3 is TGCGCCAGCAGCCTGTTACCCGGGTTGAGCATGAACACTGAAGCTTTCTTT.

This clone has a handful of counts. The chain joins TRBV5-1 to TRBJ2-1; 10 bases line up with TRBD2. This CDR3 is 16 amino acids long. J lost 10 bases, V lost 1 base, and 11 bases had no gene match. Germline V gene lookup returns CDR1 SGHRS and CDR2 YFSETQ. CDR3 in DNA: TGCGCCAGCAGCTTGCTAATAGGACTAGCGGAAGAGGAGCAGTTCTTC. This gives the protein CASSLLIGLAEEEQFF.

The chain is built from TRBV22-1 and TRBJ1-2; TRBD1, the table's D call, was not compared with the DNA. TRBV22-1 is given as a pseudogene. CDR3 length equals 16 residues. CDR3 bases: TGTCCTGGGAGCCCCCTACCTGCGGGACAGAACTATGGCTACACCTTC. As protein: CPGSPLPAGQNYGYTF.

V is TRBV9 and J is TRBJ2-3; no clear D. Trimming shortened V by 4 bases and J by 9 bases, and 9 bases separated the two germline ends. The germline gives CDR1 SGDLS, CDR2 YYNGEE. The CDR3 is 11 amino acids. The CDR3: CASSPGGTQYF. The CDR3 DNA follows: TGTGCCAGCAGCCCCGGCGGAACGCAGTATTTT.

The chain links TRBV30 to TRBJ2-7, with D tentatively TRBD2 (6 bases). Trimming removed 4 bases from V and 0 bases from J, with 10 bases in between. CDR3 length: 13 residues. Germline loops: CDR1 GTSNPN, CDR2 SVGIG (reference sequence). CDR3 sequence: CAWIAAASYEQYF. The CDR3 bases are TGTGCCTGGATAGCGGCAGCCTCCTACGAGCAGTACTTC.